Listed below are T cell receptor beta chains from one sample, sequenced in a study of T cell responses to AZD1222 COVID-19 vaccine. Profiling relied on immunoSEQ multiplex PCR, and the TCRdb table lists in-frame clones only, not all of them. The sample holds roughly 100,000 clones, 89% seen once. This material consisted of peripheral blood, taken 28 days after the second AZD1222 dose. These receptors were obtained from an adult who received the AZD1222 COVID-19 vaccine. The CDR3 runs from the conserved cysteine through the conserved F or W. A D gene is named only where the DNA matches it firmly. Where a row states a size, it is once, few, many or the class of an expanded clone; other rows omit it.

v_gene	abundance	d_gene	j_gene	CDR3aa	CDR3nt
TRBV5-1	NA	NA	TRBJ2-7	CASSLDGLLYEQYF	TGCGCCAGCAGCTTGGATGGGCTCCTCTACGAGCAGTACTTC
TRBV4-3	NA	NA	TRBJ2-2	CASSQETSRAGELFF	TGCGCCAGCAGCCAAGAGACCTCGAGGGCCGGGGAGCTGTTTTTT
TRBV6-5	NA	NA	TRBJ2-5	CASSYQQGTQYF	TGTGCCAGCAGTTACCAACAGGGGACCCAGTACTTC
TRBV19	NA	NA	TRBJ2-1	CASRPGTTSYNEQFF	TGTGCCAGTAGACCTGGGACAACCTCCTACAATGAGCAGTTCTTC
TRBV28	NA	NA	TRBJ1-5	CASSFISQPQHF	TGTGCCAGCAGTTTTATTTCTCAGCCCCAGCATTTT
TRBV9	few	NA	TRBJ1-2	CASSVGLTGRDHGYTF	TGTGCCAGCAGCGTAGGCCTGACAGGTCGTGACCATGGCTACACCTTC
TRBV19	NA	TRBD1	TRBJ1-1	CAQKTGQGTLGGTEAFF	TGTGCTCAGAAAACGGGACAGGGCACACTCGGTGGGACTGAAGCTTTCTTT
TRBV12-3/TRBV12-4	NA	NA	TRBJ2-7	CASSFPGLYEQYF	TGTGCCAGCAGTTTTCCGGGGCTCTACGAGCAGTACTTC
TRBV19	NA	TRBD1	TRBJ1-1	CASQPQGFANTEAFF	TGTGCCAGTCAACCACAGGGGTTCGCGAACACTGAAGCTTTCTTT
TRBV24-1	NA	TRBD1	TRBJ1-1	CATRTGGNGEAFF	TGTGCCACGAGGACAGGGGGCAATGGTGAAGCTTTCTTT
TRBV7-2	NA	NA	TRBJ2-7	CASSLGRTSYEQYF	TGTGCCAGCAGCTTAGGCAGGACCTCCTACGAGCAGTACTTC
TRBV11-3	NA	NA	TRBJ2-7	CASSTGRNEQYF	TGTGCCAGCAGCACGGGTAGGAACGAGCAGTACTTC
TRBV7-3	NA	NA	TRBJ2-3	CASSFGGTDTQYF	TGTGCCAGCAGCTTTGGGGGGACAGATACGCAGTATTTT
TRBV28	NA	NA	TRBJ1-5	CASRSFINQPQHF	TGTGCCAGCAGGTCCTTTATAAATCAGCCCCAGCATTTT
TRBV15	NA	TRBD1	TRBJ2-1	CATSSHRGTYNEQFF	TGTGCCACCAGCAGCCACAGGGGCACCTACAATGAGCAGTTCTTC
TRBV5-6	NA	NA	TRBJ2-7	CASSLMTASSYEQYF	TGTGCCAGCAGCTTAATGACGGCGAGCTCCTACGAGCAGTACTTC
TRBV7-9	NA	TRBD1	TRBJ1-3	CASSSGTAWNTIYF	TGTGCCAGCAGCAGCGGGACAGCTTGGAACACCATATATTTT
TRBV5-5	NA	NA	TRBJ2-3	CASSLGLGDTQYF	TGTGCCAGCAGCTTGGGACTAGGGGATACGCAGTATTTT
TRBV6-6	NA	NA	TRBJ1-5	CASSLAQGNQPQHF	TGTGCCAGCAGTCTTGCGCAGGGTAATCAGCCCCAGCATTTT
TRBV11-2	NA	TRBD2	TRBJ2-5	CASSLNGGLAGVLETQYF	TGTGCCAGCAGCTTAAATGGGGGACTAGCGGGAGTACTAGAGACCCAGTACTTC
TRBV24-1	NA	TRBD1	TRBJ1-6	CATSDPRQGRDYNSPLHF	TGTGCCACCAGTGACCCCCGACAGGGCAGGGACTATAATTCACCCCTCCACTTT
TRBV20-1	NA	NA	TRBJ2-7	CSAGRYEQYF	TGCAGCGCTGGTCGATACGAGCAGTACTTC
TRBV6-1	NA	TRBD1	TRBJ1-5	CASSEEAGGDSNQPQHF	TGTGCCAGCAGTGAAGAGGCAGGGGGCGATAGCAATCAGCCCCAGCATTTT